The next 24 T cell receptor beta chains were all read from a single sample in a study of cytomegalovirus exposure and HLA in healthy donors. Vbeta (60) and Jbeta (13) primers were used in the PCR. Only in-frame clones appear in the TCRdb table, and some are missing; sequencing was by immunoSEQ multiplex PCR. The sample has tens of thousands of clones; around 77% are singletons. The sequencing input was PBMCs. These receptors originate from a man aged 25-40 years in good health and CMV-seronegative.

The chain recombines TRBV19 with TRBJ2-1; a weak D match, TRBD2 (6 bases). Trimming removed 3 bases from V and 4 bases from J, with 13 bases in between. The CDR3 is 15 residues long. CDR1 is LNHDA and CDR2 is SQIVND in the germline V gene (reference sequence). The CDR3 bases are TGTGCCAGTAGTATCGGGCGGGAATGGTACAATGAGCAGTTCTTC. This translates into CASSIGREWYNEQFF.

The chain combines TRBV12-5 with TRBJ2-2; TRBD1 is a possible D gene (5 bases). V was pared by 2 bases and J by 3 bases, with 13 bases between. The germline CDR1 and CDR2 sequences are LGHNT and FRNRAP. The CDR3 has 16 amino acids. CDR3 amino acids: CASGLRAGIDTGELFF. The CDR3 bases are TGTGCTAGTGGTTTGAGGGCAGGGATAGACACCGGGGAGCTGTTTTTT. Looking up the rest from reference TRBV12-5 and TRBJ2-2 gives the full variable domain: DARVTQTPRHKVTEMGQEVTMRCQPILGHNTVFWYRQTMMQGLELLAYFRNRAPLDDSGMPKDRFSAEMPDATLATLKIQPSEPRDSAVYFCASGLRAGIDTGELFFGEGSRLTVL.

In this sample, this clone turned up once. The rearrangement joins TRBV10-3 to TRBJ2-2; 9 bases match TRBD2. This CDR3 has 16 residues. CDR1 is ENHRY and CDR2 is SYGVKD in the germline V gene. The V segment lost 2 bases and the J segment 3 bases; nucleotides outside the gene matches: 4. The CDR3 DNA reads TGTGCCATCAGTGAGACGACTAGCGGTCACACCGGGGAGCTGTTTTTT. Translated, it gives CAISETTSGHTGELFF.

The chain joins TRBV6-5 to TRBJ1-1, with D possibly matching TRBD1 (6 bases). The CDR3 length is 14 residues. CDR1 and CDR2 from the germline V gene are MNHEY and SVGAGI. V was pared by 2 bases and J by 5 bases, with 12 bases between. The CDR3 loop reads CASSYRGGNTEAFF. As DNA, the CDR3 is TGTGCCAGCAGTTACAGGGGGGGGAATACTGAAGCTTTCTTT.

V is TRBV19 and J is TRBJ2-7; no definite D call. This CDR3 spans 12 amino acids. The germline V gene has CDR1 LNHDA and CDR2 SQIVND (reference sequence). V was trimmed by 3 bases and J by 5 bases, leaving 8 bases between them. The CDR3 coding sequence is TGTGCCAGTAGTATCAGAGGCCACGAGCAGTACTTC. This codes for CASSIRGHEQYF.

V and J are TRBV30 and TRBJ2-7, with D hard to call. The CDR3 is 15 amino acids. V lost 4 bases to trimming and J lost 2 bases, with 18 bases between them. Germline V CDR1 and CDR2: GTSNPN, SVGIG (reference sequence). The CDR3 DNA reads TGTGCCTGGATTAATTGGCAGGTGCGACCCTACGAGCAGTACTTC. Translating it yields CAWINWQVRPYEQYF.

The chain combines TRBV7-9 with TRBJ1-2, with D unresolved. The CDR3 runs to 15 residues. Trimming cost V 5 bases and J 4 bases, with 17 bases left between them. CDR1 and CDR2 from the germline V gene are SEHNR and FQNEAQ (reference sequence). In nucleotides, the CDR3 is TGTGCCAGCAGCCCTCCCTCCGGGAGAGCCTATGGCTACACCTTC. Translated, it gives CASSPPSGRAYGYTF.

The chain carries TRBV28 and TRBJ1-4, with a possible D match to TRBD1 (6 bases). Germline V gene sequence: CDR1 MDHEN, CDR2 SYDVKM. This CDR3 has 13 amino acids. The V and J ends lost 10 bases and 4 bases respectively, with 13 bases between them. CDR3 residues: CATLRDINEKLFF. DNA of the CDR3: TGTGCCACCCTCAGGGACATTAATGAAAAACTGTTTTTT.

This chain joins TRBV11-2 and TRBJ2-5, with TRBD1 matching over 9 bases. CDR1 and CDR2 from the germline V gene are SGHAT and FQNNGV. This CDR3 is 15 amino acids long. The V gene end was trimmed by 1 base and the J gene end by 9 bases; junction bases not matched to a gene: 9. CDR3 in amino acids: CASSLGTGANKAQYF. The CDR3 coding sequence is TGTGCCAGCAGCTTAGGGACAGGGGCTAACAAGGCCCAGTACTTC.

To note about this clone: The junction differs from germline at one of its ends, possibly a read error. The chain carries TRBV10-2 and TRBJ2-3; D may be TRBD2 (5 bases). This CDR3 has 14 residues. Germline lookup yields CDR1 WSHSY and CDR2 SAAADI. CDR3 nucleotide sequence: TGCGCCAGCAGTGGGTCTGAGGAGGCAGGCCCGTTAAATTTT. It encodes CASSGSEEAGPLNF.

This chain links TRBV6-9 with TRBJ1-2; 9 nucleotides align to TRBD1. This CDR3 contains 15 residues. V lost 6 bases, J lost 10 bases, and 15 bases stayed unmatched. The germline V gene has CDR1 MNHGY and CDR2 SVAAGI. The CDR3 loop is CASRDNTGGDVDYTF. The CDR3 bases are TGTGCCAGCAGGGATAATACAGGGGGCGATGTGGACTACACCTTC.

J is TRBJ2-6 and V is TRBV2; a possible D gene is TRBD1 (6 bases). With 7 bases removed from V and 4 bases from J, the gap between germline ends came to 11 bases. Germline V gene data show CDR1 as SNHLY and CDR2 as FYNNEI. The CDR3 has 14 amino acids. The CDR3 here is CASISGVGANVLTF. DNA for the CDR3: TGTGCCAGCATTTCAGGGGTAGGGGCCAACGTCCTGACTTTC.

The V gene is TRBV11-2, the J gene TRBJ2-7, with D possibly being TRBD2 (6 bases). CDR1 and CDR2 (germline): SGHAT, FQNNGV. Trimming pared 5 bases from V and 1 base from J, leaving 15 bases between. CDR3 length: 15 amino acids. In DNA, the CDR3 is TGTGCCAGCAGCCGCGGACAAGGGAGGTCCTACGAGCAGTACTTC. This gives the protein CASSRGQGRSYEQYF.

This chain uses TRBV11-2 with TRBJ1-1; 11 nucleotides agree with TRBD1. V shed 7 bases, J shed 0 bases, and the junction held 10 bases outside the gene matches. The CDR3 consists of 17 residues. Germline V gene sequence: CDR1 SGHAT, CDR2 FQNNGV. The CDR3 region is CASISGQGAIMNTEAFF. Here the CDR3 DNA reads TGTGCCAGCATCTCTGGACAGGGGGCGATCATGAACACTGAAGCTTTCTTT.

In DNA form, the CDR3 reads TGCGCCAGCAGCTTGCGGACAGGGGGCCACGAGCAGTACTTC. Translated, it gives CASSLRTGGHEQYF. The rearrangement links TRBV5-1 to TRBJ2-7; 11 bases fit TRBD1. The germline gives CDR1 SGHRS, CDR2 YFSETQ. Trimming cost V 1 base and J 5 bases; bases outside gene matches: 2. The CDR3 has 14 residues.

This chain links TRBV18 with TRBJ2-7; a weak D match, TRBD1 (5 bases). Germline CDR1 and CDR2: KGHSH and LQKENI. The CDR3 contains 16 residues. V was shortened by 3 bases and J by 0 bases, with 15 bases between the two germline ends. The CDR3 loop is CASSPLPGISSYEQYF. CDR3 DNA sequence: TGTGCCAGCTCACCTCTTCCAGGGATAAGCTCCTACGAGCAGTACTTC.

The chain carries TRBV4-3 and TRBJ2-2; 8 nucleotides match TRBD2. CDR1 is LGHNA and CDR2 is YSLEER in the germline V gene. V lost 0 bases to trimming and J lost 0 bases; unmatched junction nucleotides: 6. This CDR3 has 18 amino acids. The CDR3 reads CASSQDPAGAANTGELFF. DNA for the CDR3: TGCGCCAGCAGCCAAGATCCAGCGGGGGCGGCGAACACCGGGGAGCTGTTTTTT.

This chain connects TRBV5-6 to TRBJ1-1, with D possibly matching TRBD1 (6 bases). The CDR3 length is 14 residues. Germline CDR1 and CDR2: SGHDT and YYEEEE. Trimming stripped 4 bases from V and 0 bases from J, with 10 bases between. CDR3 nucleotide sequence: TGTGCCAGCAGCATCTGGACAGTGAACACTGAAGCTTTCTTT. Encoded protein: CASSIWTVNTEAFF.

The rearrangement uses TRBV10-1 and TRBJ2-2; 7 bases agree with TRBD1. CDR3 length: 14 residues. Germline assignment: CDR1 WNHNN and CDR2 SYGVQD (reference sequence). V lost 5 bases to trimming and J lost 3 bases; unmatched junction nucleotides: 3. The CDR3 sequence is CASSSGTDTGELFF. The DNA for the CDR3 is TGCGCCAGCAGTTCCGGGACAGACACCGGGGAGCTGTTTTTT.

The rearrangement links TRBV6-6 to TRBJ1-1, with TRBD1 matching over 7 bases. CDR1 and CDR2 (germline): MNHNY, SVGAGI (reference sequence). The CDR3 covers 13 residues. V was clipped by 6 bases and J by 4 bases; unmatched bases: 5. The CDR3 loop is CASRHRGGTEAFF. CDR3 sequence (DNA): TGTGCCAGCAGGCACAGGGGTGGCACTGAAGCTTTCTTT.

The V call is TRBV30, the J call TRBJ1-2, with a possible D match to TRBD1 (5 bases). The germline V and J ends were trimmed by 2 bases and 2 bases, with 24 bases remaining between them. This CDR3 is 18 amino acids long. The germline V gene has CDR1 GTSNPN and CDR2 SVGIG (reference sequence). CDR3 amino acids: CAWSLKQANPVLNYGYTF. The CDR3 nucleotides are TGTGCCTGGAGTCTTAAACAGGCCAATCCGGTACTAAACTATGGCTACACCTTC.

This sequence joins TRBV29-1 and TRBJ2-1; 14 nucleotides line up with TRBD2. There are 16 residues in the CDR3. The trim removed 5 bases at V and 0 bases at J, leaving 3 bases unmatched. CDR1 is SQVTM and CDR2 is ANQGSEA in the germline V gene. This chain's CDR3 is CSVPGLAGDSYNEQFF. In DNA, the CDR3 is TGCAGCGTTCCGGGACTAGCGGGAGACTCCTACAATGAGCAGTTCTTC.

The V call is TRBV27, the J call TRBJ2-2, with D maybe TRBD2 (5 bases). Trimming pared 5 bases from V and 6 bases from J, leaving 13 bases between. Germline CDR1 is MNHEY and CDR2 is SMNVEV (reference sequence). The CDR3 extends over 14 amino acids. The CDR3 DNA reads as TGTGCCAGCAGTCCTAATCGGGATTCCGGGGAGCTGTTTTTT. It translates to CASSPNRDSGELFF.

This rearrangement joins TRBV19 to TRBJ2-4, with 7 bases lining up with TRBD1. The CDR3 has 17 residues. The V gene end was trimmed by 5 bases and the J gene end by 2 bases; junction bases not matched to a gene: 12. Germline CDR1 reads LNHDA; CDR2 reads SQIVND (reference sequence). CDR3 sequence: CASSLRSWTGTKNIQYF. For the CDR3, the DNA is TGTGCCAGTAGTCTTCGATCCTGGACAGGAACCAAAAACATTCAGTACTTC.